One and the same sample provided the 21 T cell receptor beta chains below, sequenced in a study of a mutant IDH1 vaccine in newly diagnosed glioma. No antigen has been identified for these receptors. Time point described: week 47, end of study. A 20-mer mutant IDH1 peptide at 300 ug was injected subcutaneously with topical imiquimod. Sequencing used immunoSEQ multiplex PCR; TCRdb keeps in-frame clones, though not all of them. The table includes approximately 34,000 clones, roughly nine tenths detected once. The sequenced sample was PBMCs, obtained from a glioma patient whose treatment included an IDH1 peptide vaccine. Receptors originate from a man aged 35 to 55 with glioma.

The chain recombines TRBV5-1 with TRBJ2-5; D might be TRBD1 (5 bases). Trimming pared 7 bases from V and 0 bases from J, leaving 7 bases between. This CDR3 has 12 amino acids. Germline loops: CDR1 SGHRS, CDR2 YFSETQ. The CDR3 here is CASQGYQETQYF. The CDR3 nucleotides read TGCGCCAGCCAGGGTTACCAAGAGACCCAGTACTTC.

The chain is built from TRBV19 and TRBJ2-2, with 8 bases identical to TRBD2. The CDR3 totals 15 residues. V was pared by 8 bases and J by 0 bases, with 5 bases of the junction left unmatched. Germline CDR1 LNHDA, CDR2 SQIVND (reference sequence). CDR3 in DNA: TGTGCCAGTCTTAGCGGGGCCTCGAACACCGGGGAGCTGTTTTTT. This sequence encodes CASLSGASNTGELFF.

The chain combines TRBV7-2 with TRBJ1-2; D gene unclear. This CDR3 is built from 16 residues. The germline gives CDR1 SGHTA, CDR2 FQGNSA. The ends were cut back, 4 bases at V and 5 bases at J, with 20 bases in the middle. In nucleotides, the CDR3 is TGTGCCAGCAGCTGGCCGGGTAGAGGGTCCCTATATGGCTACACCTTC. It translates to CASSWPGRGSLYGYTF. The whole variable domain, remainder taken from reference TRBV7-2 and TRBJ1-2, is GAGVSQSPSNKVTEKGKDVELRCDPISGHTALYWYRQSLGQGLEFLIYFQGNSAPDKSGLPSDRFSAERTGGSVSTLTIQRTQQEDSAVYLCASSWPGRGSLYGYTFGSGTRLTVV.

The J gene is TRBJ2-7, the V gene TRBV28, with 8 bases aligning to TRBD2. V dropped 4 bases and J dropped 2; count of bases not matched to a gene: 7. CDR1 and CDR2 (germline): MDHEN, SYDVKM. The CDR3 is 15 residues long. The CDR3 sequence: CASSSHRGGTYEQYV. The CDR3 DNA sequence: TGTGCCAGCAGTTCCCACCGGGGGGGAACCTACGAGCAGTACGTC.

The chain joins TRBV5-6 to TRBJ2-5; a possible D gene is TRBD1 (6 bases). CDR3 size: 14 residues. Germline CDR1 SGHDT, CDR2 YYEEEE. Trimming left V 4 bases short and J 1 base short, with 11 bases between. CDR3 sequence: CASSLTGSQETQYF. CDR3 DNA: TGTGCCAGCAGCCTGACAGGTTCCCAAGAGACCCAGTACTTC.

The chain combines TRBV19 with TRBJ2-7; D ambiguous. CDR1 is LNHDA, CDR2 SQIVND, per germline (reference sequence). This CDR3 has 13 residues. V was trimmed by 3 bases and J by 1 base, leaving 7 bases between them. CDR3 in DNA: TGTGCCAGTAGTATCCGAGTTTCCTACGAGCAGTACTTC. Translating gives CASSIRVSYEQYF. The full variable domain, its missing parts supplied by reference TRBV19 and TRBJ2-7, is DGGITQSPKYLFRKEGQNVTLSCEQNLNHDAMYWYRQDPGQGLRLIYYSQIVNDFQKGDIAEGYSVSREKKESFPLTVTSAQKNPTAFYLCASSIRVSYEQYFGPGTRLTVT.

Only one count was recorded for this clone. The rearrangement joins TRBV5-6 to TRBJ1-2; D gene uncertain. V was clipped by 2 bases and J by 4 bases, with 9 bases between them. This CDR3 has 13 amino acids. Germline V gives CDR1 SGHDT, CDR2 YYEEEE. In nucleotides, the CDR3 is TGTGCCAGCAGCTTTTCCCAGTCCTATGGCTACACCTTC. Protein: CASSFSQSYGYTF.

This chain links TRBV30 with TRBJ1-4; a weak D match, TRBD1 (6 bases). CDR3 length: 17 amino acids. CDR1 GTSNPN and CDR2 SVGIG come from the germline V gene (reference sequence). The germline V and J ends were trimmed by 0 bases and 3 bases, with 17 bases remaining between them. CDR3 sequence: CAWSVIQGVGANEKLFF. CDR3 sequence (DNA): TGTGCCTGGAGTGTCATACAGGGAGTCGGGGCTAATGAAAAACTGTTTTTT.

The rearrangement links TRBV27 to TRBJ2-2; TRBD1 matches at 8 bases. Germline trimming cut 4 bases from V and 6 bases from J; bases unmatched to any gene: 7. There are 15 residues in the CDR3. The germline CDR1 and CDR2 sequences are MNHEY and SMNVEV (reference sequence). DNA of the CDR3: TGTGCCAGCAGTTCGACAGGGGTCGGTCCCGGGGAGCTGTTTTTT. Its protein product is CASSSTGVGPGELFF.

The chain is built from TRBV30 and TRBJ2-3, with D uncertain. Trimming pared 7 bases from V and 0 bases from J, leaving 11 bases between. There are 13 residues in the CDR3. Per the germline V gene, CDR1 is GTSNPN and CDR2 is SVGIG (reference sequence). The CDR3 DNA follows: TGTGCCTCCTCAGCCATTAGCACAGATACGCAGTATTTT. As protein: CASSAISTDTQYF.

A few counts support this clone. The chain links TRBV5-6 to TRBJ2-3; no clear D. The CDR3 spans 11 residues. Deletions cut 0 bases from V and 5 bases from J, with 1 base between. Looked up from germline, CDR1 is SGHDT and CDR2 is YYEEEE. The CDR3 sequence: CASSLGDTQYF. CDR3 nucleotide sequence: TGTGCCAGCAGCTTGGGAGATACGCAGTATTTT.

The chain employs TRBV6-5 and TRBJ2-4; no reliable D call. V lost 2 bases and J 5 bases, leaving 13 bases between the germline ends. CDR1 and CDR2 (germline): MNHEY, SVGAGI. CDR3 length equals 15 residues. CDR3: CASSYAVWHQNIQYF. CDR3 DNA: TGTGCCAGCAGTTACGCTGTTTGGCACCAAAACATTCAGTACTTC.

DNA for the CDR3: TGTGCCAGCAGCCCACCGCGGGGGGTGTCCTACAATGAGCAGTTCTTC. This encodes CASSPPRGVSYNEQFF. The chain recombines TRBV5-6 with TRBJ2-1, with 8 bases lining up with TRBD2. J gave up 1 base and V 4 bases, and 7 bases lay outside the gene matches. Germline values: CDR1 SGHDT, CDR2 YYEEEE. The CDR3 runs 16 residues. The full variable domain, in which reference TRBV5-6 and TRBJ2-1 provide the parts outside the CDR3, is DAGVTQSPTHLIKTRGQQVTLRCSPKSGHDTVSWYQQALGQGPQFIFQYYEEEERQRGNFPDRFSGHQFPNYSSELNVNALLLGDSALYLCASSPPRGVSYNEQFFGPGTRLTVL.

The rearrangement joins TRBV9 to TRBJ2-5; perhaps TRBD1 as D (6 bases). TRBJ2-7 explains the end of the DNA better; the J call may be wrong. Per germline, CDR1 SGDLS and CDR2 YYNGEE. This CDR3 is built from 14 residues. DNA of the CDR3: TGTGCCAGCAGCGTAGGGGGACAAATTTACGAGCAGTACTTC. Protein product: CASSVGGQIYEQYF.

This clone is categorized as medium-sized. The rearrangement links TRBV4-3 to TRBJ2-7, with TRBD1 as a possible D gene (6 bases). V lost 0 bases and J lost 4, with 16 bases in between. The length of the CDR3 is 16 residues. Looked up from germline, CDR1 is LGHNA and CDR2 is YSLEER. The CDR3 nucleotides read TGCGCCAGCAGCCAAGATCGAGCGACAGGACAATACGAGCAGTACTTC. This gives the protein CASSQDRATGQYEQYF.

The chain carries TRBV10-1 and TRBJ1-4; D unclear. Germline values: CDR1 WNHNN, CDR2 SYGVQD (reference sequence). The CDR3 spans 13 residues. V was trimmed by 3 bases and J by 5 bases, leaving 7 bases between them. CDR3 in amino acids: CASSDPVNEKLFF. CDR3 bases: TGCGCCAGCAGTGATCCAGTAAATGAAAAACTGTTTTTT.

This chain links TRBV29-1 with TRBJ2-7, with no clear D. With 8 bases removed from V and 3 bases from J, the gap between germline ends came to 20 bases. This CDR3 is built from 14 residues. Germline V gene sequence: CDR1 SQVTM, CDR2 ANQGSEA. The CDR3 coding sequence is TGCAGCCCTCTATTGGACGGAGCGATCTACGAGCAGTACGTC. Protein product: CSPLLDGAIYEQYV.

This clone was recorded once. The J gene is TRBJ1-4, the V gene TRBV6-5; D is unclear. The CDR3 sequence is 10 residues long. V lost 8 bases to trimming and J lost 8 bases, with 6 bases between them. Germline loops: CDR1 MNHEY, CDR2 SVGAGI. CDR3 amino acids: CASGREKLFF. DNA of the CDR3: TGTGCCAGCGGGCGCGAAAAACTGTTTTTT.

This clone was observed a single time. This sequence joins TRBV5-1 and TRBJ2-1; 9 nucleotides agree with TRBD1. The CDR3 contains 15 residues. Germline CDR1 and CDR2: SGHRS and YFSETQ. J lost 5 bases, V lost 0 bases, and 3 bases had no gene match. The CDR3 sequence is CASSLVGTGNNEQFF. CDR3 in DNA: TGCGCCAGCAGCTTGGTTGGGACAGGGAACAATGAGCAGTTCTTC.

The J gene is TRBJ2-3, the V gene TRBV28, with D perhaps TRBD2 (5 bases). The CDR3 is 15 residues long. Trimming took 3 bases from V and 2 from J, leaving 12 bases between them. The germline V gene encodes CDR1 MDHEN and CDR2 SYDVKM. The CDR3 DNA follows: TGTGCCAGCAGTTTTGGAGCGGACGTCACAGATACGCAGTATTTT. It is translated as CASSFGADVTDTQYF. Complete variable domain (other parts from reference TRBV28 and TRBJ2-3): DVKVTQSSRYLVKRTGEKVFLECVQDMDHENMFWYRQDPGLGLRLIYFSYDVKMKEKGDIPEGYSVSREKKERFSLILESASTNQTSMYLCASSFGADVTDTQYFGPGTRLTVL.

The CDR3 sequence: CASSVGVRNQETQYF. The CDR3 region has the DNA TGTGCCAGCAGCGTAGGGGTTAGAAATCAAGAGACCCAGTACTTC. This rearrangement joins TRBV9 to TRBJ2-5; D remains ambiguous. Trimming left V 0 bases short and J 2 bases short, with 11 bases between. Germline V lookup: CDR1 SGDLS, CDR2 YYNGEE. This CDR3 region has 15 residues.